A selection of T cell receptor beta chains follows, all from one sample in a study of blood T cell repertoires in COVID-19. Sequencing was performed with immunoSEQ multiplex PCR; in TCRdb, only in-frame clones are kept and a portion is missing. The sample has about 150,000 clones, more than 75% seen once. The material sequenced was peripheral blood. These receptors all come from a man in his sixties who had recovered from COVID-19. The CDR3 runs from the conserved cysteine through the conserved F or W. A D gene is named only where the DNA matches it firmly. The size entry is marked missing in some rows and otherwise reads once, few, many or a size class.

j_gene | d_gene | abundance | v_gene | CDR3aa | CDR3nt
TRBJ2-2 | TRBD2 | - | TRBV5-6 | CASSLGRLAGAGGELFF | TGTGCCAGCAGCTTGGGTAGGCTAGCGGGAGCCGGCGGGGAGCTGTTTTTT
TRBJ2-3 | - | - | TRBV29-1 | CSVALTSAHSSTDTQYF | TGCAGCGTCGCCCTGACTTCAGCCCATTCTAGCACAGATACGCAGTATTTT
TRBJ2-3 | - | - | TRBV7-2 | CASSPRAGRTDTQYF | TGTGCCAGCAGTCCAAGGGCAGGGAGGACAGATACGCAGTATTTT
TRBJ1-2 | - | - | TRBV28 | CASSFQEGYGYTF | TGTGCCAGCAGTTTTCAGGAGGGATATGGCTACACCTTC
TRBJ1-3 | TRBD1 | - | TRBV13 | CASSQQNRGYTIYF | TGTGCCAGCAGCCAACAAAACAGGGGGTACACCATATATTTT
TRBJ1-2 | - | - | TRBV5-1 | CASSPQQDYGYTF | TGCGCCAGCAGCCCACAACAGGATTATGGCTACACCTTC
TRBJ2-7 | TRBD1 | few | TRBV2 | CASSAQGAYEQYF | TGTGCCAGCAGTGCCCAGGGGGCGTACGAGCAGTACTTC
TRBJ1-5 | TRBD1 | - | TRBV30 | CAWATGGNQPQHF | TGTGCCTGGGCTACAGGGGGCAATCAGCCCCAGCATTTT
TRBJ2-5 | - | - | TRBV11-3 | CASSLGYGQTETQYF | TGTGCCAGCAGCTTAGGATACGGACAGACAGAGACCCAGTACTTC
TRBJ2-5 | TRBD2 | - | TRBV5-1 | CASSPTSGGYQETQYF | TGCGCCAGCAGCCCGACTAGCGGGGGTTACCAAGAGACCCAGTACTTC
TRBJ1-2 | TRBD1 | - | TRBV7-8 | CASSILGQGGEGYTF | TGTGCCAGCAGCATCCTCGGACAGGGAGGAGAAGGCTACACCTTC
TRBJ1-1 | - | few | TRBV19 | CASSIGQGLGGAFF | TGTGCCAGTAGTATAGGGCAGGGCCTTGGAGGGGCTTTCTTT
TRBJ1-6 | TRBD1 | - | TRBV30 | CAWRGDRGSYNSPLHF | TGTGCCTGGAGGGGGGACAGGGGCTCCTATAATTCACCCCTCCACTTT
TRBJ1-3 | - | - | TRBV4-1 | CASSLGNQGFSGNTIYF | TGCGCCAGCAGCCTCGGTAACCAGGGCTTCTCTGGAAACACCATATATTTT
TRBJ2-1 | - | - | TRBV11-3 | CASSLEDSSQFF | TGTGCCAGCAGCTTAGAGGACAGTTCACAGTTCTTC
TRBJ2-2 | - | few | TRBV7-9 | CASILEGTSAGELFF | TGTGCCAGCATCCTAGAAGGGACATCGGCCGGGGAGCTGTTTTTT
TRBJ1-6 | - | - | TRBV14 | CASSRGGGSYNSPLHF | TGTGCCAGCAGCCGGGGGGGTGGATCCTATAATTCACCCCTCCACTTT
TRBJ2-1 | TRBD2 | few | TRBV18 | CASSTSGVNNEQFF | TGTGCCAGCTCGACTAGCGGGGTCAATAATGAGCAGTTCTTC
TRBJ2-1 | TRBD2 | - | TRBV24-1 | CATARSGGYNEQFF | TGTGCCACGGCCAGAAGCGGGGGGTACAATGAGCAGTTCTTC
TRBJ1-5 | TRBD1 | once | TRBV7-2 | CASSPTGGISNQPQHF | TGTGCCAGCAGCCCTACAGGGGGGATAAGCAATCAGCCCCAGCATTTT
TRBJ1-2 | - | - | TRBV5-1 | CASSLNRGGFYGYTF | TGCGCCAGCAGCTTGAATCGGGGGGGATTCTATGGCTACACCTTC
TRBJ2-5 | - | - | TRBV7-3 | CASSPGRGTGETQYF | TGTGCCAGCAGCCCGGGGAGGGGGACCGGTGAGACCCAGTACTTC
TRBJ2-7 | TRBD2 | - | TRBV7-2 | CASSSQPIATSGGDEQYF | TGTGCCAGCAGCTCCCAACCCATTGCGACTAGCGGGGGGGACGAGCAGTACTTC
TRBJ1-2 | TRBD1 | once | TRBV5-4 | CASSSAAGGGYGYTF | TGTGCCAGCAGCTCCGCGGCAGGGGGCGGCTATGGCTACACCTTC
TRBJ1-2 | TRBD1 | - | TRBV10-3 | CAISEGQGDGYTF | TGTGCCATCTCCGAAGGACAGGGCGATGGCTACACCTTC
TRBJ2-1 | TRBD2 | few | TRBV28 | CASSTGLAGPKEQFF | TGTGCCAGCAGTACAGGACTAGCGGGACCGAAGGAGCAGTTCTTC
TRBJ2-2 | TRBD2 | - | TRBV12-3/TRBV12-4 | CASSRTRSGELFF | TGTGCCAGCAGTCGGACTAGATCGGGGGAGCTGTTTTTT
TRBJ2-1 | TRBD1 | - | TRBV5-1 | CASSLAGTGGVNEQFF | TGCGCCAGCAGCTTGGCCGGGACAGGGGGAGTCAATGAGCAGTTCTTC
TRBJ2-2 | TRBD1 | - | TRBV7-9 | CASSRDRGQSGELFF | TGTGCCAGCAGCCGGGACAGGGGGCAATCCGGGGAGCTGTTTTTT
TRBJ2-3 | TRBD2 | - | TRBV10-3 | CAIMTGGGTDTQYF | TGTGCCATCATGACGGGAGGGGGCACAGATACGCAGTATTTT
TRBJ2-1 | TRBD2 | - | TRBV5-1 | CASSLESGSDEQFF | TGCGCCAGCAGCTTGGAGAGCGGGAGCGATGAGCAGTTCTTC